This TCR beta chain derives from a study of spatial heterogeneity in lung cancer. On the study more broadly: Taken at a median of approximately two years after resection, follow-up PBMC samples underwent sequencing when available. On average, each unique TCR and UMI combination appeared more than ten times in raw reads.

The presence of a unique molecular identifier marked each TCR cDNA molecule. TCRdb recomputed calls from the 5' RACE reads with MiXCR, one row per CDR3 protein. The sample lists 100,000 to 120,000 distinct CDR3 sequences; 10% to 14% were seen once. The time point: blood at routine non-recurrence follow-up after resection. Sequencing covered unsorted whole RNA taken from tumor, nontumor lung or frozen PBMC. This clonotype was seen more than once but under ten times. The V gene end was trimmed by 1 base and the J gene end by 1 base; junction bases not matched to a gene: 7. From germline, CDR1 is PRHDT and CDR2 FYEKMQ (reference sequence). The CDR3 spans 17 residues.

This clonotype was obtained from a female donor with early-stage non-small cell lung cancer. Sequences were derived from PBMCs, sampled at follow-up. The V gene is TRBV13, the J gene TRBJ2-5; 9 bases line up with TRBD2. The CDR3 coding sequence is TGTGCCAGCAGCTTAGTAGGGCTAGCGGGGACCCAAGAGACCCAGTACTTC. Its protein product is CASSLVGLAGTQETQYF. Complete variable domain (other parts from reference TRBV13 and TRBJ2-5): AAGVIQSPRHLIKEKRETATLKCYPIPRHDTVYWYQQGPGQDPQFLISFYEKMQSDKGSIPDRFSAQQFSDYHSELNMSSLELGDSALYFCASSLVGLAGTQETQYFGPGTRLLVL.